The TCR beta chain described here comes from a study of blood T cell repertoires in COVID-19. Across the whole study: PBMCs, B-cell-depleted T cells, or T cells were the source of the cDNA or gDNA that made up the material.

This clone has just a few counts. Participant-reported clinical history was the basis for cohort assignment. Some clones are missing from TCRdb's copy, which holds only in-frame ones; the method was immunoSEQ multiplex PCR. Altogether hundreds of thousands of clones are present, approximately 83% being singletons, with the ten largest covering 2.5% to 3.5%. Sequencing was performed on PBMCs or T cells enriched from blood (not recorded which). The sequence came from a woman between 40 and 55 years old with acute COVID-19.

CDR3 residues: CASSFYMNTEAFF. In DNA form, the CDR3 reads TGTGCCAGCAGTTTCTATATGAACACTGAAGCTTTCTTT. J is TRBJ1-1 and V is TRBV28; D is undetermined. V was trimmed by 3 bases and J by 0 bases, leaving 5 bases between them. In germline, CDR1 is MDHEN, CDR2 SYDVKM. The CDR3 spans 13 residues.